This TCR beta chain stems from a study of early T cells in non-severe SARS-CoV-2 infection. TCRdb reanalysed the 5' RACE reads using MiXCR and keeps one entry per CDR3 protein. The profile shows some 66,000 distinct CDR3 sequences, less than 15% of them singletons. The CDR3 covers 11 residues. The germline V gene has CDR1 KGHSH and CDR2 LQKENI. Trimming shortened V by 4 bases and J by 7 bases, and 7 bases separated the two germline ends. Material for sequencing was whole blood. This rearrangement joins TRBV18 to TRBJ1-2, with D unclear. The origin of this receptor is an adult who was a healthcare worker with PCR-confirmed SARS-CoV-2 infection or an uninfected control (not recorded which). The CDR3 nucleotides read TGTGCCAGCTCACGCGAGCGTGGCTACACCTTC. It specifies CASSRERGYTF.